Here is one TCR beta chain with its context. At one boundary the junction diverges from the germline segment, which might be a read error. This sample includes further DNA sequences coding for the same CDR3. Some clones are missing from TCRdb's copy, which holds only in-frame ones; the method was immunoSEQ multiplex PCR. In the table there are 40,000 to 60,000 clones, 88% of which are singletons. This specimen comes from a study of control samples from healthy donors and cancer patients. Germline V CDR1 and CDR2: SGHTA, FQGNSA. The CDR3 consists of 17 residues. Specimen: PBMCs. The sequence was obtained from a man aged 50 to 59 with head and neck cancer. This chain connects TRBV7-2 to TRBJ2-1; 8 nucleotides line up with TRBD2. CDR3 sequence: CASSLGGIAGLYHEQFF. The CDR3 DNA sequence: TGTGCCAGCAGCTTAGGTGGAATAGCGGGATTATACCATGAGCAATTCTTC.